The 24 T cell receptor beta chains presented below share a single source sample, sequenced in a study of cytomegalovirus exposure and HLA in healthy donors. A multiplex PCR was run with 60 Vbeta primers and 13 Jbeta primers. Measured with immunoSEQ multiplex PCR; TCRdb has only the in-frame clones, and not every one. There are about 110,000 clones in the sample; approximately 80% occur only once, and around 5.8% lies in the top ten. Material: PBMCs. The receptors come from a woman in her 30s in good health and CMV-seropositive.

The chain links TRBV19 to TRBJ1-6, with a weak D call TRBD1 (5 bases). The CDR3 runs to 15 residues. Trimming removed 5 bases at V and 10 bases at J, with 18 bases between. CDR1 and CDR2 from the germline V gene are LNHDA and SQIVND (reference sequence). The CDR3 sequence: CASSPQVTGASPLHF. CDR3 bases: TGTGCCAGTAGTCCACAGGTAACGGGAGCATCACCCCTCCACTTT.

The V call is TRBV27, the J call TRBJ2-7; the D gene is possibly TRBD2 (5 bases). Between the trimmed V and J ends, which lost 0 bases and 7 bases, there was a span of 13 bases. There are 14 residues in the CDR3. Germline V gene lookup returns CDR1 MNHEY and CDR2 SMNVEV (reference sequence). CDR3 nucleotides: TGTGCCAGCAGTTTATCACCCTCACCGGGGGAGCAGTACTTC. This codes for CASSLSPSPGEQYF.

This clone has more than one count but fewer than ten. The chain links TRBV5-1 to TRBJ1-4, with TRBD1 identical over 9 bases. The length of the CDR3 is 15 residues. V shed 3 bases, J shed 5 bases, and the junction held 5 bases outside the gene matches. CDR1 and CDR2 from the germline V gene are SGHRS and YFSETQ. CDR3 sequence (DNA): TGCGCCAGCAGCTCTACAGGGGGCCCAAATGAAAAACTGTTTTTT. Translation gives CASSSTGGPNEKLFF.

This clone was counted a few times. The chain combines TRBV9 with TRBJ1-1, with 10 positions matching TRBD1. This CDR3 has 16 amino acids. From germline, CDR1 is SGDLS and CDR2 YYNGEE. Losses at the gene ends were 0 bases for V and 1 base for J; bases not matched to a gene: 3. The CDR3 nucleotides are TGTGCCAGCAGCGTAGCAGGACAGGGGGAGAACACTGAAGCTTTCTTT. Translation gives CASSVAGQGENTEAFF.

The chain joins TRBV19 to TRBJ1-5, with D uncertain. Germline CDR1 reads LNHDA; CDR2 reads SQIVND (reference sequence). V lost 4 bases, J lost 7 bases, and 11 bases lay in between. This CDR3 region has 13 residues. Here the CDR3 reads CASSKEIRQPQHF. CDR3 coding DNA: TGTGCCAGTAGTAAGGAGATTCGGCAGCCCCAGCATTTT. Looking up the rest from reference TRBV19 and TRBJ1-5 gives the full variable domain: DGGITQSPKYLFRKEGQNVTLSCEQNLNHDAMYWYRQDPGQGLRLIYYSQIVNDFQKGDIAEGYSVSREKKESFPLTVTSAQKNPTAFYLCASSKEIRQPQHFGDGTRLSIL.

The chain carries TRBV2 and TRBJ1-1; a possible D gene is TRBD1 (5 bases). Germline CDR1 is SNHLY and CDR2 is FYNNEI. The CDR3 has 14 residues. V lost 8 bases, J lost 3 bases, and 16 bases lay in between. CDR3 protein: CASPTPRGDTEAFF. The DNA of the CDR3 is TGTGCCAGCCCGACTCCCCGGGGGGACACTGAAGCTTTCTTT. The whole variable domain, remainder taken from reference TRBV2 and TRBJ1-1, is EPEVTQTPSHQVTQMGQEVILRCVPISNHLYFYWYRQILGQKVEFLVSFYNNEISEKSEIFDDQFSVERPDGSNFTLKIRSTKLEDSAMYFCASPTPRGDTEAFFGQGTRLTVV.

This clone was recorded only once. The chain has TRBV5-1 and TRBJ1-5; the match to TRBD1 covers 8 bases. This CDR3 region has 14 residues. V shed 4 bases, J shed 4 bases, and the junction held 4 bases outside the gene matches. In germline, CDR1 is SGHRS, CDR2 YFSETQ. Here the CDR3 DNA reads TGCGCCAGCAGCGCGACAGGGGAGAATCAGCCCCAGCATTTT. It codes for CASSATGENQPQHF.

V is TRBV5-1 and J is TRBJ1-2; D is uncertain. V was shortened by 4 bases and J by 5 bases, with 15 bases between the two germline ends. Looked up from germline, CDR1 is SGHRS and CDR2 is YFSETQ. The CDR3 is made up of 14 amino acids. The CDR3 loop reads CASSPPSAGYGYTF. The CDR3 nucleotides read TGCGCCAGCAGCCCACCCTCGGCGGGGTATGGCTACACCTTC. The variable domain in full, completed from reference TRBV5-1 and TRBJ1-2, reads KAGVTQTPRYLIKTRGQQVTLSCSPISGHRSVSWYQQTPGQGLQFLFEYFSETQRNKGNFPGRFSGRQFSNSRSEMNVSTLELGDSALYLCASSPPSAGYGYTFGSGTRLTVV.

This clone was observed once. The V call is TRBV19, the J call TRBJ1-1; possibly TRBD1 for D (5 bases). The CDR3 covers 14 residues. From germline, CDR1 is LNHDA and CDR2 SQIVND (reference sequence). V lost 7 bases to trimming and J lost 1 base, with 13 bases between them. The CDR3: CASKRDAGNTEAFF. The CDR3 coding sequence is TGTGCCAGTAAGCGGGACGCGGGGAACACTGAAGCTTTCTTT.

The chain recombines TRBV7-2 with TRBJ2-7; maybe TRBD1 (5 bases). The CDR3 sequence is 16 residues long. Germline-derived CDR1 and CDR2 are SGHTA and FQGNSA. Trimming pared 2 bases from V and 1 base from J, leaving 15 bases between. The CDR3 region has the DNA TGTGCCAGCAGCTTAATGATAACTACAGGTTCCTACGAGCAGTACTTC. It is translated as CASSLMITTGSYEQYF.

The V gene is TRBV6-1, the J gene TRBJ1-1, with TRBD1 matching over 8 bases. This CDR3 region has 16 residues. The trim removed 1 base at V and 5 bases at J, leaving 9 bases unmatched. Germline loops: CDR1 MNHNS, CDR2 SASEGT. The CDR3 is CASSEDGRGRRTEAFF. In nucleotides, the CDR3 is TGTGCCAGCAGTGAAGACGGCAGGGGGCGCAGGACTGAAGCTTTCTTT.

Regarding this clone: Other DNA sequences in this specimen translate into the identical CDR3. The chain employs TRBV2 and TRBJ2-7, with a possible D match to TRBD2 (5 bases). The germline V gene has CDR1 SNHLY and CDR2 FYNNEI. The CDR3 runs to 13 residues. CDR3 nucleotide sequence: TGTTTCTTCAAGGAGGAGGCGGCCTACGAGCAGTACTTC. Its translation is CFFKEEAAYEQYF. The full variable domain, rest sourced from reference TRBV2 and TRBJ2-7, is EPEVTQTPSHQVTQMGQEVILRCVPISNHLYFYWYRQILGQKVEFLVSFYNNEISEKSEIFDDQFSVERPDGSNFTLKIRSTKLEDSAMYFCFFKEEAAYEQYFGPGTRLTVT.

The rearrangement uses TRBV18 and TRBJ2-5, with D uncertain. Germline-derived CDR1 and CDR2 are KGHSH and LQKENI. Trimming shortened V by 0 bases and J by 3 bases, and 8 bases separated the two germline ends. The CDR3 runs 14 residues. The CDR3 protein is CASSPPARKETQYF. CDR3 bases: TGTGCCAGCTCACCACCGGCACGCAAAGAGACCCAGTACTTC.

The genes are TRBV2 and TRBJ1-4, with TRBD1 identical over 7 bases. CDR3 length equals 14 residues. Germline V lookup: CDR1 SNHLY, CDR2 FYNNEI. After removal of 9 bases from V and 0 bases from J, the junction contained 4 bases not matched to a gene. The CDR3 protein is CARTGTTTNEKLFF. For the CDR3, the DNA is TGTGCCAGGACAGGGACCACAACTAATGAAAAACTGTTTTTT.

The rearrangement joins TRBV5-5 to TRBJ1-2; no definite D call. Looked up from germline, CDR1 is SGHKS and CDR2 is YYEKEE (reference sequence). Trimming took off 4 bases at V and 5 bases at J, with 9 bases between the two ends. The CDR3 spans 12 residues. The CDR3 protein is CASSPGTYGYTF. The CDR3 nucleotides read TGTGCCAGCAGCCCCGGTACTTATGGCTACACCTTC. The whole variable domain, remainder taken from reference TRBV5-5 and TRBJ1-2, is DAGVTQSPTHLIKTRGQQVTLRCSPISGHKSVSWYQQVLGQGPQFIFQYYEKEERGRGNFPDRFSARQFPNYSSELNVNALLLGDSALYLCASSPGTYGYTFGSGTRLTVV.

The J gene is TRBJ2-3, the V gene TRBV7-8; 8 bases align to TRBD2. CDR1 is SGHVS and CDR2 is FQNEAQ in the germline V gene. There are 22 residues in the CDR3. J gave up 0 bases and V 3 bases, and 23 bases lay outside the gene matches. CDR3 coding DNA: TGTGCCAGCAGCTTTCATTCTGGCGGGAGGCCAAAGGGGGGGGCTAGCACAGATACGCAGTATTTT. Translating gives CASSFHSGGRPKGGASTDTQYF.

The gene calls are TRBV5-6 and TRBJ2-2, with 7 bases aligning to TRBD1. CDR3 size: 15 residues. Germline V gives CDR1 SGHDT, CDR2 YYEEEE. Trimming removed 0 bases from V and 6 bases from J; junction bases left unmatched: 5. DNA of the CDR3: TGTGCCAGCAGCTTGGTGACAGGGATGGCCGGGGAGCTGTTTTTT. As protein: CASSLVTGMAGELFF.

V gene TRBV10-3 combines with J gene TRBJ2-1, with 7 bases fitting TRBD2. Per germline, CDR1 ENHRY and CDR2 SYGVKD. This CDR3 is 14 amino acids long. The ends lost 3 bases at V and 4 bases at J; junction bases unmatched: 3. In nucleotides, the CDR3 is TGTGCCATCAGTGACCCTAGCGGTTACAATGAGCAGTTCTTC. Translated, it gives CAISDPSGYNEQFF.

This chain connects TRBV30 to TRBJ1-5; TRBD1 aligns across 7 bases. The germline V gene encodes CDR1 GTSNPN and CDR2 SVGIG (reference sequence). The CDR3 has 13 amino acids. The V segment lost 5 bases and the J segment 3 bases; nucleotides outside the gene matches: 4. The CDR3, as DNA: TGTGCCTGGCAGGGGGTGTTCAATCAGCCCCAGCATTTT. Translating gives CAWQGVFNQPQHF. The whole variable domain, filled in from reference TRBV30 and TRBJ1-5, reads SQTIHQWPATLVQPVGSPLSLECTVEGTSNPNLYWYRQAAGRGLQLLFYSVGIGQISSEVPQNLSASRPQDRQFILSSKKLLLSDSGFYLCAWQGVFNQPQHFGDGTRLSIL.

V is TRBV10-3 and J is TRBJ1-2; TRBD1 matches 8 bases. CDR1 is ENHRY and CDR2 is SYGVKD in the germline V gene. After removal of 6 bases from V and 4 bases from J, the junction contained 7 bases not matched to a gene. There are 14 residues in the CDR3. The CDR3 DNA is TGTGCCATCAGGGAGACAGGGGTCATCTATGGCTACACCTTC. Residues: CAIRETGVIYGYTF.

Remarks on this clone: A far larger clone is a single base away, which makes a read error likely. The chain couples TRBV4-2 to TRBJ1-2; 9 positions agree with TRBD1. The CDR3 spans 15 residues. Germline lookup yields CDR1 LGHNA and CDR2 YNFKEQ. The V and J ends lost 2 bases and 4 bases, in that order; junction bases with no gene match: 5. The CDR3 region is CASSQSTGGGYGYTF. CDR3 in DNA: TGTGCCAGCAGCCAATCGACAGGGGGGGGCTATGGCTACACCTTC.

The CDR3 protein is CASSEALGQPNEKLFF. The CDR3 region has the DNA TGTGCCAGCAGTGAAGCGCTTGGACAGCCTAATGAAAAACTGTTTTTT. The chain has TRBV6-1 and TRBJ1-4; a possible D gene is TRBD1 (6 bases). The CDR3 covers 16 residues. Per the germline V gene, CDR1 is MNHNS and CDR2 is SASEGT. V was cut by 0 bases and J by 3 bases, with 11 bases left in between.

The genes are TRBV5-4 and TRBJ2-7, with D maybe TRBD1 (6 bases). The germline V gene encodes CDR1 SGHNT and CDR2 YYREEE (reference sequence). The CDR3 spans 15 residues. V was trimmed by 0 bases and J by 6 bases, leaving 16 bases between them. The chain's CDR3 is CASSLVQVPQGEQYF. The CDR3 region has the DNA TGTGCCAGCAGCTTGGTGCAGGTGCCACAGGGCGAGCAGTACTTC.

This clone was picked up a small number of times. The chain couples TRBV27 to TRBJ2-1; TRBD2 aligns across 10 bases. The V gene end was trimmed by 2 bases and the J gene end by 3 bases; junction bases not matched to a gene: 16. Germline CDR1 MNHEY, CDR2 SMNVEV (reference sequence). CDR3 length: 20 amino acids. For the CDR3, the DNA is TGTGCCAGCAGTTTAAGGGCTAGCGGGAGACTCATTGAATTCTACAATGAGCAGTTCTTC. The encoded protein is CASSLRASGRLIEFYNEQFF.